The entry below describes one T cell receptor (beta chain). The antigen remains unidentified. Sequenced patients had shown CD8+CD57+ cell expansion by flow cytometry. Each patient had severe acquired aplastic anemia. Blood samples were obtained from patients who had received no prior therapy. Profiling of TCR beta VDJ combinations and CDR3 sequences used genomic DNA as template. TCRdb redid the calling of the reads with MiXCR, one entry per CDR3 protein. The data hold about half a million distinct CDR3 sequences, with around 33% observed a single time. The data stem from a study of CD8+CD57+ T cells in acquired aplastic anemia. Across the study: Recorded DNA amounts for sorted CD4+ and CD8+ cells had an average of around 3 ug. Overall study findings and caveats: Simpson's diversity of CD8+ cells was not significantly different in patients compared with controls.

The CDR3 consists of 14 residues. With V trimmed by 8 bases and J by 0 bases, 4 bases remained unmatched. Germline V gene lookup returns CDR1 LNHNV and CDR2 YYDKDF (reference sequence). This chain connects TRBV15 to TRBJ1-5; the match to TRBD1 covers 7 bases. Material for sequencing was sorted CD4+, CD8+, or CD8+CD57+ T cells (not recorded which) from PBMCs. This TCR came from a human donor with aplastic anemia. CDR3 nucleotides: TGTGCCACCGGACAGGATTATAGCAATCAGCCCCAGCATTTT. Amino acid sequence: CATGQDYSNQPQHF.